This TCR beta chain was sequenced in a study of control samples from healthy donors and cancer patients. The germline V and J ends were trimmed by 3 bases and 3 bases, with 10 bases remaining between them. The CDR3 is made up of 14 amino acids. CDR1 and CDR2 (germline): SNHLY, FYNNEI. Profiling relied on immunoSEQ multiplex PCR, and the TCRdb table lists in-frame clones only, not all of them. The sample includes some 200,000 clones, 90% to 95% of them seen just once. The source material was blood. The receptor was derived from a man in his forties or fifties in good health. The J gene is TRBJ2-3, the V gene TRBV2; D call uncertain. The DNA of the CDR3 is TGTGCCAGCAGTGAGGGGATATATACAGATACGCAGTATTTT. This gives the protein CASSEGIYTDTQYF.